One and the same sample provided the 4 T cell receptor beta chains below, sequenced in a study of blood T cells in healthy people across ages. A second roughly 6 to 12 cycle PCR used barcoded and J-beta primers. TCRdb re-called the 5' RACE reads with MiXCR, one entry per CDR3 protein. In the table there are 700,000 to 950,000 distinct CDR3 sequences, roughly 41% of which are singletons. The sample taken for sequencing was blood. The receptors shown here come from a woman aged 55-75 years in good health.

This clonotype was seen many times. This chain links TRBV24-1 with TRBJ2-5; TRBD1 or TRBD2 may be the D gene (5 bases each). Per germline, CDR1 KGHDR and CDR2 SFDVKD. V lost 0 bases and J 5 bases, leaving 9 bases between the germline ends. CDR3 length: 14 residues. The CDR3 DNA sequence: TGTGCCACCAGTGATTTGCAGGGAGAGGAGACCCAGTACTTC. Translating gives CATSDLQGEETQYF.

The sample holds a few counts of this clonotype. The chain couples TRBV20-1 to TRBJ2-1; TRBD2 agrees at 10 bases. Germline CDR1 is DFQATT and CDR2 is SNEGSKA (reference sequence). This CDR3 is 14 amino acids long. V trimming: 1 base; J trimming: 8 bases; junction bases outside the gene matches: 5. In DNA form, the CDR3 reads TGCAGTGCTAGAGGAGCTAGCGGGAGACATGAGCAGTTCTTC. It is translated as CSARGASGRHEQFF.

This clonotype occurred many times. The V call is TRBV7-9, the J call TRBJ2-7; 11 bases map to TRBD2. Trimming took 5 bases from V and 2 from J; bases not matched to a gene: 5. Germline V lookup: CDR1 SEHNR, CDR2 FQNEAQ (reference sequence). This CDR3 is 15 amino acids long. CDR3 DNA sequence: TGTGCCAGCAGCAAACTAGCGGGAGAAACCTACGAGCAGTACTTC. Translating it yields CASSKLAGETYEQYF.

The chain joins TRBV4-2 to TRBJ2-1; D might be TRBD1 (6 bases). The germline CDR1 and CDR2 sequences are LGHNA and YNFKEQ. The germline V and J ends were trimmed by 0 bases and 7 bases, with 13 bases remaining between them. CDR3 length: 15 amino acids. The CDR3 nucleotides read TGTGCCAGCAGCCAAGACCAGGGGTGGGGGAATGAGCAGTTCTTC. This translates into CASSQDQGWGNEQFF.